One sample yielded the 26 T cell receptor beta chains listed below, sequenced in a study of blood T cell repertoires in COVID-19. Generated by immunoSEQ multiplex PCR, the TCRdb table keeps only in-frame clones and is missing some. The sample holds 150,000 or so clones, more than 85% seen once. Sequencing was carried out using peripheral blood. Every receptor here comes from a woman in her 70s with acute or convalescent COVID-19.

The CDR3 reads CASSLAAGGMSRYTF. In nucleotides, the CDR3 is TGTGCCAGCAGCTTAGCCGCAGGGGGCATGTCTCGCTACACCTTC. The chain is built from TRBV7-9 and TRBJ1-2, with 8 bases lining up with TRBD1. The CDR3 spans 15 residues. The germline CDR1 and CDR2 sequences are SEHNR and FQNEAQ (reference sequence). After removal of 0 bases from V and 9 bases from J, the junction contained 9 bases not matched to a gene.

The chain has TRBV4-2 and TRBJ2-5; 7 bases line up with TRBD2. Losses at the gene ends were 4 bases for V and 0 bases for J; bases not matched to a gene: 2. The CDR3 extends over 14 amino acids. Germline V CDR1 and CDR2: LGHNA, YNFKEQ. CDR3 amino acids: CASSRTSDQETQYF. CDR3 DNA: TGTGCCAGCAGCCGTACTAGCGACCAAGAGACCCAGTACTTC.

This rearrangement joins TRBV30 to TRBJ2-7; D is perhaps TRBD2 (6 bases). CDR1 GTSNPN and CDR2 SVGIG come from the germline V gene (reference sequence). The V end lost 2 bases, the J end lost 2 bases, and 22 bases lay between the germline ends. The CDR3 contains 17 residues. The CDR3 sequence: CAWSSPGGRGRAYEQYF. DNA for the CDR3: TGTGCCTGGAGTTCACCCGGGGGTCGTGGTAGAGCCTACGAGCAGTACTTC.

This chain connects TRBV6-2 or TRBV6-3 to TRBJ2-6; 8 bases fit TRBD1. V was pared by 5 bases and J by 3 bases, with 0 bases of the junction left unmatched. Germline assignment: CDR1 MNHEY and CDR2 SVGEGT. The CDR3 has 14 amino acids. The CDR3 here is CASSDRGGANVLTF. CDR3 sequence (DNA): TGTGCCAGCAGTGACAGGGGTGGGGCCAACGTCCTGACTTTC.

As DNA, the CDR3 is TGTGCCAGCAGCTATTCCCGGGGGGGCGGGGCAGATACGCAGTATTTT. This gives the protein CASSYSRGGGADTQYF. V gene TRBV2 combines with J gene TRBJ2-3; 8 bases are a match to TRBD2. The V gene's germline CDR1 is SNHLY and CDR2 FYNNEI. The V and J ends lost 6 bases and 4 bases, in that order; junction bases with no gene match: 12. CDR3 length equals 16 residues. Variable domain in full (rest from reference TRBV2 and TRBJ2-3): EPEVTQTPSHQVTQMGQEVILRCVPISNHLYFYWYRQILGQKVEFLVSFYNNEISEKSEIFDDQFSVERPDGSNFTLKIRSTKLEDSAMYFCASSYSRGGGADTQYFGPGTRLTVL.

The chain employs TRBV27 and TRBJ2-2, with 13 bases aligning to TRBD2. This CDR3 has 17 residues. CDR1 MNHEY and CDR2 SMNVEV come from the germline V gene (reference sequence). After removal of 5 bases from V and 2 bases from J, the junction contained 5 bases not matched to a gene. Here the CDR3 DNA reads TGTGCCAGCAGTCCACCGGGACTAGCGGGAAACACCGGGGAGCTGTTTTTT. This translates into CASSPPGLAGNTGELFF.

This chain joins TRBV15 and TRBJ1-6, with 10 bases lining up with TRBD1. Trimming at V came to 1 base and at J to 9 bases, leaving 3 bases not matched to a gene. Germline values: CDR1 LNHNV, CDR2 YYDKDF (reference sequence). The CDR3 is 15 residues long. The CDR3 loop is CATSRVRTGGSPLHF. The CDR3 coding sequence is TGTGCCACCAGCAGAGTTAGGACAGGGGGTTCACCCCTCCACTTT.

This chain joins TRBV5-5 and TRBJ1-3; D gene uncertain. CDR1 is SGHKS, CDR2 YYEKEE, per germline (reference sequence). The CDR3 sequence is 15 residues long. Trimming shortened V by 0 bases and J by 0 bases, and 7 bases separated the two germline ends. This CDR3 is CASSLDTNSGNTIYF. The CDR3 nucleotides read TGTGCCAGCAGCTTGGACACCAACTCTGGAAACACCATATATTTT.

The chain joins TRBV4-1 to TRBJ1-1, with D tentatively TRBD1 (5 bases). Trimming pared 3 bases from V and 4 bases from J, leaving 12 bases between. Germline lookup yields CDR1 MGHRA and CDR2 YSYEKL. The CDR3 is made up of 14 amino acids. The CDR3 sequence: CASSHPRGGTEAFF. CDR3 DNA sequence: TGCGCCAGCAGCCACCCCCGGGGGGGCACTGAAGCTTTCTTT.

The sample holds a few counts of this clone. J is TRBJ1-5 and V is TRBV19; possible D gene TRBD1, 6 bases. Germline V gene sequence: CDR1 LNHDA, CDR2 SQIVND (reference sequence). V lost 2 bases to trimming and J lost 6 bases, with 8 bases between them. The CDR3 consists of 13 residues. This CDR3 reads CASSIQDSQPQHF. The CDR3 DNA reads TGTGCCAGTAGTATACAGGACAGTCAGCCCCAGCATTTT.

The rearrangement joins TRBV27 to TRBJ2-1; 9 bases are shared with TRBD1. V shed 6 bases and J 8 bases; nucleotides not matched to a gene: 8. The CDR3 sequence is 14 residues long. Per the germline V gene, CDR1 is MNHEY and CDR2 is SMNVEV (reference sequence). CDR3 in amino acids: CASSRGTGYHEQFF. In nucleotides, the CDR3 is TGTGCCAGCAGCCGCGGGACAGGGTACCATGAGCAGTTCTTC.

This chain uses TRBV27 with TRBJ1-4, with TRBD1 matching 8 bases. CDR3 length: 16 residues. V was clipped by 3 bases and J by 8 bases; unmatched bases: 11. Per germline, CDR1 MNHEY and CDR2 SMNVEV (reference sequence). CDR3 protein: CASSLIVQGAGEKLFF. DNA of the CDR3: TGTGCCAGCAGTTTGATAGTGCAGGGGGCGGGGGAAAAACTGTTTTTT.

J is TRBJ1-4 and V is TRBV6-5; D ambiguous. Looked up from germline, CDR1 is MNHEY and CDR2 is SVGAGI. The CDR3 length is 16 residues. Trimming cost V 0 bases and J 0 bases, with 8 bases left between them. CDR3 in DNA: TGTGCCAGCAGTTACTCGGGCAGGACAACTAATGAAAAACTGTTTTTT. Protein sequence: CASSYSGRTTNEKLFF.

The chain couples TRBV6-2 or TRBV6-3 to TRBJ2-4; TRBD1 is a possible D gene (6 bases). Looked up from germline, CDR1 is MNHEY and CDR2 is SVGEGT. CDR3 size: 17 residues. V gave up 2 bases and J gave up 1 base, with 15 bases separating them. CDR3 nucleotides: TGTGCCAGCAGTTACCCCTCCAGGGGTAGGGCCAAAAACATTCAGTACTTC. Amino acids: CASSYPSRGRAKNIQYF.

CDR3 sequence reads: CASKGTGHYGYTF. CDR3 DNA sequence: TGTGCCAGCAAGGGGACAGGCCACTATGGCTACACCTTC. The chain recombines TRBV2 with TRBJ1-2; 8 positions agree with TRBD1. This CDR3 has 13 residues. V was pared by 7 bases and J by 3 bases, with 4 bases of the junction left unmatched. Germline loops: CDR1 SNHLY, CDR2 FYNNEI.

The J gene is TRBJ2-1, the V gene TRBV24-1, with a weak D call TRBD2 (6 bases). Deletions cut 3 bases from V and 5 bases from J, with 10 bases between. The V gene's germline CDR1 is KGHDR and CDR2 SFDVKD. The CDR3 sequence is 14 residues long. The CDR3 protein is CATSDGGMHNEQFF. Here the CDR3 DNA reads TGTGCCACCAGTGATGGGGGGATGCACAATGAGCAGTTCTTC.

The J gene is TRBJ2-7, the V gene TRBV12-3 or TRBV12-4; TRBD1 is a possible D gene (6 bases). CDR3 length: 13 residues. Trimming stripped 5 bases from V and 3 bases from J, with 11 bases between. The chain's CDR3 is CASSARDNYEQYF. DNA for the CDR3: TGTGCCAGCAGTGCCCGGGACAACTACGAGCAGTACTTC.

This rearrangement joins TRBV6-6 to TRBJ1-5; a weak D match, TRBD1 (6 bases). Trimming took off 6 bases at V and 3 bases at J, with 12 bases between the two ends. The germline V gene has CDR1 MNHNY and CDR2 SVGAGI (reference sequence). CDR3 size: 14 residues. The CDR3 loop is CASSTTGNNQPQHF. CDR3 coding DNA: TGTGCCAGCAGCACTACAGGGAACAATCAGCCCCAGCATTTT.

This clone appeared a single time. The gene calls are TRBV10-3 and TRBJ2-1; perhaps TRBD2 as D (6 bases). Germline CDR1 ENHRY, CDR2 SYGVKD. There are 16 residues in the CDR3. The germline V and J ends were trimmed by 10 bases and 5 bases, with 24 bases remaining between them. The CDR3 sequence is CATRGSNRIKDNEQFF. DNA for the CDR3: TGTGCCACCCGGGGGTCCAATAGAATCAAGGACAATGAGCAGTTCTTC.

To note about this clone: At one boundary the junction diverges from the germline segment, which might be a read error. The gene calls are TRBV30 and TRBJ1-4, with D unclear. Germline CDR1 is GTSNPN and CDR2 is SVGIG (reference sequence). The CDR3 has 12 residues. The CDR3 region has the DNA TGTGCCTGGAGTTCACAGAATGGAAAACTGTTTTTT. It is translated as CAWSSQNGKLFF.

The gene calls are TRBV19 and TRBJ1-1, with 12 bases lining up with TRBD1. With V trimmed by 5 bases and J by 1 base, 8 bases remained unmatched. The germline V gene encodes CDR1 LNHDA and CDR2 SQIVND (reference sequence). The CDR3 covers 17 residues. In DNA form, the CDR3 reads TGTGCCAGTAGTGTGGGACAGGGGGCCCCTACGAACACTGAAGCTTTCTTT. This codes for CASSVGQGAPTNTEAFF. The variable domain in full, with the rest retrieved from reference TRBV19 and TRBJ1-1, is DGGITQSPKYLFRKEGQNVTLSCEQNLNHDAMYWYRQDPGQGLRLIYYSQIVNDFQKGDIAEGYSVSREKKESFPLTVTSAQKNPTAFYLCASSVGQGAPTNTEAFFGQGTRLTVV.

This clone was seen once. J is TRBJ2-3 and V is TRBV12-3 or TRBV12-4; weak D call: TRBD2 (6 bases). CDR3 length equals 13 residues. Trimming took off 5 bases at V and 4 bases at J, with 10 bases between the two ends. DNA of the CDR3: TGTGCCAGCAGTCGGACTACACCAGATACGCAGTATTTT. It yields the protein CASSRTTPDTQYF.

V gene TRBV7-8 combines with J gene TRBJ1-3; no clear D. Germline V gives CDR1 SGHVS, CDR2 FQNEAQ. There are 13 residues in the CDR3. Trimming took 5 bases from V and 3 from J, leaving 8 bases between them. The CDR3 is CASSRAGGNTIYF. The CDR3 DNA reads TGTGCCAGCAGCAGGGCGGGTGGAAACACCATATATTTT. The variable domain in full, completed from reference TRBV7-8 and TRBJ1-3, reads GAGVSQSPRYKVAKRGQDVALRCDPISGHVSLFWYQQALGQGPEFLTYFQNEAQLDKSGLPSDRFFAERPEGSVSTLKIQRTQQEDSAVYLCASSRAGGNTIYFGEGSWLTVV.

V is TRBV21-1 and J is TRBJ2-3; the table names TRBD1, a call not compared with the DNA. TRBV21-1 is a recognized pseudogene. The CDR3 has 18 amino acids. The chain's CDR3 is CASSNEFNIPPPTDTQYF. CDR3 DNA: TGTGCCAGCAGCAATGAATTTAACATACCCCCCCCCACAGATACGCAGTATTTT.

The chain uses TRBV9 and TRBJ2-3; 9 bases are shared with TRBD2. This CDR3 spans 15 amino acids. V shed 0 bases, J shed 6 bases, and the junction held 5 bases outside the gene matches. Germline CDR1 is SGDLS and CDR2 is YYNGEE. The CDR3 DNA follows: TGTGCCAGCAGCGTAGGGAGCGGGGGGTTGGATACGCAGTATTTT. It codes for CASSVGSGGLDTQYF.

Comments on this clone: The identical CDR3 is also encoded by other nucleotide sequences in the sample. The J gene is TRBJ1-4, the V gene TRBV5-1; TRBD1 is a possible D gene (6 bases). The CDR3 is 15 amino acids. Germline V lookup: CDR1 SGHRS, CDR2 YFSETQ. The germline V and J ends were trimmed by 4 bases and 5 bases, with 15 bases remaining between them. Here the CDR3 reads CASSSSGAGNEKLFF. As DNA, the CDR3 is TGCGCCAGCAGCAGTTCAGGGGCAGGGAATGAAAAACTGTTTTTT. The variable domain in full, with the rest retrieved from reference TRBV5-1 and TRBJ1-4, is KAGVTQTPRYLIKTRGQQVTLSCSPISGHRSVSWYQQTPGQGLQFLFEYFSETQRNKGNFPGRFSGRQFSNSRSEMNVSTLELGDSALYLCASSSSGAGNEKLFFGSGTQLSVL.